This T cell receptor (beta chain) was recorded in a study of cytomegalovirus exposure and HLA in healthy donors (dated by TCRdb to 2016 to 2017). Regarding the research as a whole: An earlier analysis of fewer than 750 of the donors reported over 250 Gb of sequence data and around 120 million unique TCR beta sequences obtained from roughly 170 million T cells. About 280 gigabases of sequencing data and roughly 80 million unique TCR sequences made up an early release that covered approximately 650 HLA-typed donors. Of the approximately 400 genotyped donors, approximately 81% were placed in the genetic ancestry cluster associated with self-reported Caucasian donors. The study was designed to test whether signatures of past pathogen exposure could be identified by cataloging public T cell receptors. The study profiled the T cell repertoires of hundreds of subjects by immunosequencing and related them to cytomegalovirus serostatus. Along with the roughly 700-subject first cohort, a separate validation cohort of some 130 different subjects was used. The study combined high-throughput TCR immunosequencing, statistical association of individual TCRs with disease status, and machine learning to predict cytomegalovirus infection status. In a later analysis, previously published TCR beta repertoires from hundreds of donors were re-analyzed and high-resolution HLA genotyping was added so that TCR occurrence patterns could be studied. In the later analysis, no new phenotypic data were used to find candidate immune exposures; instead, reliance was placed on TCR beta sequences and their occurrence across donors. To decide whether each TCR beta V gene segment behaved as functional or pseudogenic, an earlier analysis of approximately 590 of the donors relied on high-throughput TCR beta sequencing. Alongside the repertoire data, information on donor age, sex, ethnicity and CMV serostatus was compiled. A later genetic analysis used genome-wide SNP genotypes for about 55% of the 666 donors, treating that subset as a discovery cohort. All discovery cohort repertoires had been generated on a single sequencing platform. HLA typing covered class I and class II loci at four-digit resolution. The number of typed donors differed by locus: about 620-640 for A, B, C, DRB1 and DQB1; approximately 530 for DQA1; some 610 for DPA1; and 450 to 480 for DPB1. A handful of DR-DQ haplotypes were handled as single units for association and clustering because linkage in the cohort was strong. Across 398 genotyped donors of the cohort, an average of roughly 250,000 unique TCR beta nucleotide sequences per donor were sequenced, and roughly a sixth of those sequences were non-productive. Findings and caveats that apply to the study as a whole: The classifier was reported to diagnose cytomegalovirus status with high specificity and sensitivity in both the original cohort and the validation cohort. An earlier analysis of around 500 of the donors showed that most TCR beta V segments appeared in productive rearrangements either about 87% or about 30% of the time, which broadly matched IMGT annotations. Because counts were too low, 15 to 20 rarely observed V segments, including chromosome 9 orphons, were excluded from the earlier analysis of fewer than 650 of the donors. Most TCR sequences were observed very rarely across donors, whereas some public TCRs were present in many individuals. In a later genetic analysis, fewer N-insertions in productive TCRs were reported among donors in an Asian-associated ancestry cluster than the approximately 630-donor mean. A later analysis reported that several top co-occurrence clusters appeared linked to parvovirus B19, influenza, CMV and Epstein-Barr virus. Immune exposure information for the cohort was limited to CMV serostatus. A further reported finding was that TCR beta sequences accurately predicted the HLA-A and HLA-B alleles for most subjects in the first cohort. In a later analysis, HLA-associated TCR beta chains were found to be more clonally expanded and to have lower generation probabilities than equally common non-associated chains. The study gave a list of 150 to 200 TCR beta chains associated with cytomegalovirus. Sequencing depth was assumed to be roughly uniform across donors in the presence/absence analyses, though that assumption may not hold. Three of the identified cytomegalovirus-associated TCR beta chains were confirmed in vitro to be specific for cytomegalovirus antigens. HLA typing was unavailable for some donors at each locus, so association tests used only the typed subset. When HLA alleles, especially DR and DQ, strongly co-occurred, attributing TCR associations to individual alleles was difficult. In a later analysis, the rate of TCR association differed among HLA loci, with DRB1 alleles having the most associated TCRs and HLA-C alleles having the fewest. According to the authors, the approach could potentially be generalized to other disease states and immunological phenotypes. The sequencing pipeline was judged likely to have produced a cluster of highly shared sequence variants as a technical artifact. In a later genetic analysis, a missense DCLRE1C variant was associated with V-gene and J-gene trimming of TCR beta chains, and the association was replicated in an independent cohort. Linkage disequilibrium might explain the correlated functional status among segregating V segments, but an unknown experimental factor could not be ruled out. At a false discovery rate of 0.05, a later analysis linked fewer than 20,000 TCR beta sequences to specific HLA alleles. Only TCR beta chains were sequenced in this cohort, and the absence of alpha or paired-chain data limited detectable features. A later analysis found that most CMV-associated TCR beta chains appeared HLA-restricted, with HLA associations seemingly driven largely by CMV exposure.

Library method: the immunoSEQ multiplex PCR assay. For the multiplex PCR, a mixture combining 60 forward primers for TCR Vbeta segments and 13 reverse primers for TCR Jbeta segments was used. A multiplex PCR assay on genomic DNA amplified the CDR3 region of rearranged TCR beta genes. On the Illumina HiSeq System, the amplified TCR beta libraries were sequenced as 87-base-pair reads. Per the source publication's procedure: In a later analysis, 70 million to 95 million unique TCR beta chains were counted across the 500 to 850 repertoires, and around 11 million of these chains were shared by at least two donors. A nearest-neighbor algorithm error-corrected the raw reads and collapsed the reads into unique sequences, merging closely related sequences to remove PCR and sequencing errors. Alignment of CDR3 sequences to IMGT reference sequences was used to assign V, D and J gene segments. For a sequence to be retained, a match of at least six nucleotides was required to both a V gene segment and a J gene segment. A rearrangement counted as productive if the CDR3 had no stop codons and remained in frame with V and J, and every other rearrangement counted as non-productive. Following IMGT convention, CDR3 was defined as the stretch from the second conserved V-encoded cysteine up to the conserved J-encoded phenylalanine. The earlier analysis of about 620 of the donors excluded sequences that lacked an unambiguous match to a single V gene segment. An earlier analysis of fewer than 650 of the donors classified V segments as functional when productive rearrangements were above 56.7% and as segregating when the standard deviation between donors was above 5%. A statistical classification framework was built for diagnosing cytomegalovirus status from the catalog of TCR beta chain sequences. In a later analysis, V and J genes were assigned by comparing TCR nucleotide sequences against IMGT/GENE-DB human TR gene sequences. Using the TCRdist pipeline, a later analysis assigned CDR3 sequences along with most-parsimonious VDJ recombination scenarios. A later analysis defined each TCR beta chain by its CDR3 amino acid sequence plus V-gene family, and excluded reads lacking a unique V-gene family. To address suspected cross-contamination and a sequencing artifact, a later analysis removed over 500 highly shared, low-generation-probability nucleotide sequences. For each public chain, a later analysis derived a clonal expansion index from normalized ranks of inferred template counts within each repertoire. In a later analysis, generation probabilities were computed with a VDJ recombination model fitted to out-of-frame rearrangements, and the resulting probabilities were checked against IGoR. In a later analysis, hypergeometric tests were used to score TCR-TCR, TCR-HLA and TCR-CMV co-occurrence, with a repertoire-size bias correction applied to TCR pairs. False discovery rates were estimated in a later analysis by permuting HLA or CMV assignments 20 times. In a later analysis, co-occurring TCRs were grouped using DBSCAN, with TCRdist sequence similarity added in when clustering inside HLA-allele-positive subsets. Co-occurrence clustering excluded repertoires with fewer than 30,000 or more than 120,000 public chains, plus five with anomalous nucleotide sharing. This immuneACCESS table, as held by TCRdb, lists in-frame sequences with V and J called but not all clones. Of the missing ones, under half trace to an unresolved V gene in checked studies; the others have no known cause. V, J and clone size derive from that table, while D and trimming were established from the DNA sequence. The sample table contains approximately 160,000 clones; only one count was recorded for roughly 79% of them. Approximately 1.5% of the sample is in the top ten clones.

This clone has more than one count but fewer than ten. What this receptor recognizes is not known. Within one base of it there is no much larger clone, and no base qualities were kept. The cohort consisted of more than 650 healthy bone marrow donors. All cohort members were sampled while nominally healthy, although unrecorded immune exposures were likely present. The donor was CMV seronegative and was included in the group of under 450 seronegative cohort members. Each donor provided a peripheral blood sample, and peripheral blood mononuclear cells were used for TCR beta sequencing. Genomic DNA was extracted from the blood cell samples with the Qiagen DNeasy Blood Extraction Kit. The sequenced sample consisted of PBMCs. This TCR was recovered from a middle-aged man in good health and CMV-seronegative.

The CDR3 here reads CASSSEQSQNEKLFF. The DNA is as follows: TGTGCCAGCAGTAGCGAGCAGAGCCAAAATGAAAAACTGTTTTTT. The sequence is built from TRBV28 and TRBJ1-4; no D segment can be confidently identified. The junction carries 15 bases between V and J, which are trimmed by 5 bases and 5 bases respectively. Its CDR3 holds 15 amino acids, cysteine through phenylalanine. Kept here is only the CDR3 DNA, which spans 45 bases and is read in frame from base 1. The germline V gene yields MDHEN for CDR1 and SYDVKM for CDR2. With the rest looked up from the reference TRBV28 and TRBJ1-4 genes rather than sequenced, the full variable domain is DVKVTQSSRYLVKRTGEKVFLECVQDMDHENMFWYRQDPGLGLRLIYFSYDVKMKEKGDIPEGYSVSREKKERFSLILESASTNQTSMYLCASSSEQSQNEKLFFGSGTQLSVL.